This TCR beta chain was sequenced in a study of blood T cell repertoires in COVID-19. Generated by immunoSEQ multiplex PCR, the TCRdb table keeps only in-frame clones and is missing some. The repertoire has about 170,000 clones, around 83% of them found once; the top ten carry less than 20%. Trimming removed 3 bases from V and 1 base from J; junction bases left unmatched: 4. The CDR3 runs 18 residues. Germline V lookup: CDR1 SEHNR, CDR2 FQNEAQ (reference sequence). Sequencing was done on a sample of peripheral blood. This rearrangement joins TRBV7-9 to TRBJ2-3; 16 positions agree with TRBD2. The receptor comes from a woman aged 70-85 years who had recovered from COVID-19. The DNA for the CDR3 is TGTGCCAGCAGCTTCGGGACTAGCGGGAGGGGAGGCACAGATACGCAGTATTTT. Translated, it gives CASSFGTSGRGGTDTQYF.